This entry lists 7 T cell receptor beta chains sequenced from one sample in a study of identical twins. TCRdb reprocessed the 5' RACE reads via MiXCR and lists one record per CDR3 protein. The table lists about 340,000 distinct CDR3 sequences, 9% to 15% of them singletons, with more than 6% in the top ten. The same sample was also studied in work on yellow fever vaccine responses in identical twins.

Sequenced input: CD8+ T cells sorted from blood. These receptors were collected from a woman aged 18-35 years in good health.

This clonotype was seen more than once but under ten times. This chain links TRBV15 with TRBJ2-5; D perhaps matches TRBD1 (5 bases). The germline V and J ends were trimmed by 3 bases and 3 bases, with 5 bases remaining between them. CDR3 length equals 12 residues. CDR1 and CDR2 (germline): LNHNV, YYDKDF (reference sequence). CDR3 in amino acids: CATSRTEETQYF. CDR3 DNA: TGTGCCACCAGCAGGACAGAAGAGACCCAGTACTTC.

The chain joins TRBV19 to TRBJ2-1; TRBD2 agrees at 9 bases. Germline V gives CDR1 LNHDA, CDR2 SQIVND (reference sequence). The CDR3 loop spans 17 amino acids. V shed 4 bases, J shed 5 bases, and the junction held 12 bases outside the gene matches. The CDR3 region has the DNA TGTGCCAGTAGTACCCCAGCGGGAGGACCCTGGGACAATGAGCAGTTCTTC. It specifies CASSTPAGGPWDNEQFF. Looking up the rest from reference TRBV19 and TRBJ2-1 gives the full variable domain: DGGITQSPKYLFRKEGQNVTLSCEQNLNHDAMYWYRQDPGQGLRLIYYSQIVNDFQKGDIAEGYSVSREKKESFPLTVTSAQKNPTAFYLCASSTPAGGPWDNEQFFGPGTRLTVL.

This clonotype showed up just a few times. This chain links TRBV6-2 or TRBV6-3 with TRBJ2-1, with 7 positions matching TRBD2. The V segment lost 7 bases and the J segment 7 bases; nucleotides outside the gene matches: 16. Germline-derived CDR1 and CDR2 are MNHEY and SVGEGT. The CDR3 covers 16 residues. In DNA form, the CDR3 reads TGTGCCAGCACCGACCCCACTAGCGAGGGCCGGAATGAGCAGTTCTTC. This translates into CASTDPTSEGRNEQFF.

This clonotype was seen only a few times. The chain combines TRBV20-1 with TRBJ1-4; D is ambiguous. The ends were cut back, 3 bases at V and 5 bases at J, with 10 bases in the middle. The CDR3 has 13 residues. The germline gives CDR1 DFQATT, CDR2 SNEGSKA (reference sequence). This CDR3 reads CSASPYMNEKLFF. The CDR3 nucleotides read TGCAGTGCTAGCCCGTACATGAATGAAAAACTGTTTTTT.

This rearrangement joins TRBV3-1 to TRBJ1-6; possibly TRBD1 for D (6 bases). The CDR3 is 16 amino acids. Trimming removed 0 bases from V and 10 bases from J, with 16 bases in between. Per the germline V gene, CDR1 is LGHDT and CDR2 is YNNKEL (reference sequence). The CDR3 loop is CASSQDGWGQRSPLHF. The DNA for the CDR3 is TGTGCCAGCAGCCAAGATGGTTGGGGGCAACGCTCACCCCTCCACTTT.

A few counts support this clonotype. The V gene is TRBV14, the J gene TRBJ2-3; no definite D call. The CDR3 extends over 13 amino acids. The V end lost 6 bases, the J end lost 0 bases, and 7 bases lay between the germline ends. Germline CDR1 reads SGHDN; CDR2 reads FVKESK. This chain's CDR3 is CASSRISTDTQYF. CDR3 DNA sequence: TGTGCCAGCAGTCGCATTAGCACAGATACGCAGTATTTT.

The chain carries TRBV12-3 or TRBV12-4 and TRBJ2-1; 8 bases match TRBD1. Losses at the gene ends were 9 bases for V and 9 bases for J; bases not matched to a gene: 7. This CDR3 comprises 12 residues. CDR3 in amino acids: CARTTGGGEQFF. CDR3 DNA sequence: TGTGCCAGAACCACAGGGGGTGGTGAGCAGTTCTTC.